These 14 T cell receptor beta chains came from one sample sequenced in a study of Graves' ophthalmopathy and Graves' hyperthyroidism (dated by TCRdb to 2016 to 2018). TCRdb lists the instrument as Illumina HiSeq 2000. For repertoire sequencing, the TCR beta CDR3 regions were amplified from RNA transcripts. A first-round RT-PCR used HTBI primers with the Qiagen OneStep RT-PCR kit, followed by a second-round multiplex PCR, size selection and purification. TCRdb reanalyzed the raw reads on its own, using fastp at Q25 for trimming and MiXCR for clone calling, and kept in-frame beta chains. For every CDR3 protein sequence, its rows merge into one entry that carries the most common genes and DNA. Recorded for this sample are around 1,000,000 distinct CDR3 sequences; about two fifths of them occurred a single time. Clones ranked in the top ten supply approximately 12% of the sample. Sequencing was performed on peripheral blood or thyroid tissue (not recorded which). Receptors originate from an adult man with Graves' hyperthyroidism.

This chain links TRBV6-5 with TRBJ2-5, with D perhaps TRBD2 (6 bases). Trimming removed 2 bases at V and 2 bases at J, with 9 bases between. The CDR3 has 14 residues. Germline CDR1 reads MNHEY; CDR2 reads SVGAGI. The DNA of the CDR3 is TGTGCCAGCAGTTACGGGGGGATACAAGAGACCCAGTACTTC. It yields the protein CASSYGGIQETQYF.

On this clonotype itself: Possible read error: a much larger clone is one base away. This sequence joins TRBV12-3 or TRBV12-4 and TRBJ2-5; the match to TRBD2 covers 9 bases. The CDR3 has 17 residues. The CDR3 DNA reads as TGTGCCAGCAGTTCTCTTATAGCGCGGGAGGGCCAAGATACCCAGTACTTC. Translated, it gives CASSSLIAREGQDTQYF.

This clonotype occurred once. This CDR3 reads CASLLGRDPYEQYF. DNA for the CDR3: TGTGCCAGCCTTTTGGGCCGCGATCCCTACGAGCAGTACTTC. V usage is TRBV24-1 and J usage is TRBJ2-7; no firm D call. Trimming removed 11 bases at V and 2 bases at J, with 18 bases between. Per the germline V gene, CDR1 is KGHDR and CDR2 is SFDVKD. The length of the CDR3 is 14 residues.

CDR3 nucleotides: TGTGCCAGCAGCTACGGGCGCTCCTCTGGAAACACCATATATTTT. Amino acids: CASSYGRSSGNTIYF. The chain combines TRBV7-9 with TRBJ1-3; D is unclear. CDR1 is SEHNR and CDR2 is FQNEAQ in the germline V gene (reference sequence). Trimming cost V 4 bases and J 0 bases, with 10 bases left between them. The CDR3 consists of 15 residues.

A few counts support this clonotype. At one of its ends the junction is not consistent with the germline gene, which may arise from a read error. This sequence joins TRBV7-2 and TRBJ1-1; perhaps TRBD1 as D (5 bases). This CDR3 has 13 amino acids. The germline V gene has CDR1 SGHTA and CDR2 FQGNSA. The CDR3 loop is CASSPGTVTEAFF. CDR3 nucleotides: TGCGCCAGCAGCCCCGGGACGGTCACTGAAGCTTTCTTT. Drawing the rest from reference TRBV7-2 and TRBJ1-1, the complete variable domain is GAGVSQSPSNKVTEKGKDVELRCDPISGHTALYWYRQSLGQGLEFLIYFQGNSAPDKSGLPSDRFSAERTGGSVSTLTIQRTQQEDSAVYLCASSPGTVTEAFFGQGTRLTVV.

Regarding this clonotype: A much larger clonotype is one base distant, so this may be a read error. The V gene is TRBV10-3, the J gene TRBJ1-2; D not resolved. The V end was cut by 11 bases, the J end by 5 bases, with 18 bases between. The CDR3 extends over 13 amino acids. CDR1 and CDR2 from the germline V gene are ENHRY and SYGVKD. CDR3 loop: CASDGEDRYGYTF. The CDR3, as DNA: TGTGCCTCAGACGGGGAGGACCGTTATGGCTACACCTTC.

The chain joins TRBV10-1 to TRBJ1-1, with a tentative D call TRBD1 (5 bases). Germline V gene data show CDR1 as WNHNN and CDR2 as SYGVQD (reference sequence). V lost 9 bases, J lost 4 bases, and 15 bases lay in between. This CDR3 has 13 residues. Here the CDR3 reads CARGERGGTEAFF. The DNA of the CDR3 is TGCGCCAGGGGGGAAAGGGGCGGCACTGAAGCTTTCTTT.

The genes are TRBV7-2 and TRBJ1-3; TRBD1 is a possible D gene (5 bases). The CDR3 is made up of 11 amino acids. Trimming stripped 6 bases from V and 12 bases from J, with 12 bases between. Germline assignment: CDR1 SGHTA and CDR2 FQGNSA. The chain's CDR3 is CASSGHGGIYF. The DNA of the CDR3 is TGTGCCAGCAGTGGACACGGCGGCATATATTTT. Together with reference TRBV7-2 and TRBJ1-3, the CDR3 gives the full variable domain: GAGVSQSPSNKVTEKGKDVELRCDPISGHTALYWYRQSLGQGLEFLIYFQGNSAPDKSGLPSDRFSAERTGGSVSTLTIQRTQQEDSAVYLCASSGHGGIYFGEGSWLTVV.

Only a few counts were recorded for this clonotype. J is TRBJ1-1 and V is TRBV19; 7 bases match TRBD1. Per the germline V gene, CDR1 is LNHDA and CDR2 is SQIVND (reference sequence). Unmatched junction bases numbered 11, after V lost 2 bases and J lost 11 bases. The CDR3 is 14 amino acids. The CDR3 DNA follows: TGTGCCAGTAGTATAATTGGAGGGGGCAACGGGGCTTTCTTT. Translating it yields CASSIIGGGNGAFF.

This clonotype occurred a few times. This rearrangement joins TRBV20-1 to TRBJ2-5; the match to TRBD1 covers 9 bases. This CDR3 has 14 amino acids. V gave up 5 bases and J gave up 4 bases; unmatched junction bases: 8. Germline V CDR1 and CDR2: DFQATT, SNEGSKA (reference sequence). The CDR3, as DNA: TGCAGTGCTCTTACGGGGACAGGGCCAGAGACCCAGTACTTC. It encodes CSALTGTGPETQYF.

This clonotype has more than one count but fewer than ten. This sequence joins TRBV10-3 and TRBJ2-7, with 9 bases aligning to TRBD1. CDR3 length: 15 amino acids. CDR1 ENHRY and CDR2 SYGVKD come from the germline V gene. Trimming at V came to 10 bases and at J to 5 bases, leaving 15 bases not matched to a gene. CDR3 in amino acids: CASTEDRGLIHEQYF. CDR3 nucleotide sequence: TGTGCCAGTACGGAGGACAGGGGATTGATCCACGAGCAGTACTTC.

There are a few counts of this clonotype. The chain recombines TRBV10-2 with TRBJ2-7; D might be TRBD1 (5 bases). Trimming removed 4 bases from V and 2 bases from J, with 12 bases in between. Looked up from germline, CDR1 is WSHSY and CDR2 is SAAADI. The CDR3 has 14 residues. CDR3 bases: TGCGCCAGCAGTGTGGCAGGGAATCCCTACGAGCAGTACTTC. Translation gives CASSVAGNPYEQYF.

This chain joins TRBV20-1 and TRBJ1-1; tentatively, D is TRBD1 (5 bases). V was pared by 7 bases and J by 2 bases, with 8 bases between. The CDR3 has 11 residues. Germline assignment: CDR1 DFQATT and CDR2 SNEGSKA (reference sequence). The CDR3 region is CSGQRNTEAFF. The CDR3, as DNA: TGCAGTGGACAGAGAAACACTGAAGCTTTCTTT.

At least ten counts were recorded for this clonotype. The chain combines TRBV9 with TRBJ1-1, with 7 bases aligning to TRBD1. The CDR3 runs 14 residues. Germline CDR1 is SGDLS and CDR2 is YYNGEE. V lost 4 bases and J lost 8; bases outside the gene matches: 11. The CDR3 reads CASSRGQSTTEAFF. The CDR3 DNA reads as TGTGCCAGCAGCAGGGGACAGTCAACGACCGAAGCTTTCTTT.